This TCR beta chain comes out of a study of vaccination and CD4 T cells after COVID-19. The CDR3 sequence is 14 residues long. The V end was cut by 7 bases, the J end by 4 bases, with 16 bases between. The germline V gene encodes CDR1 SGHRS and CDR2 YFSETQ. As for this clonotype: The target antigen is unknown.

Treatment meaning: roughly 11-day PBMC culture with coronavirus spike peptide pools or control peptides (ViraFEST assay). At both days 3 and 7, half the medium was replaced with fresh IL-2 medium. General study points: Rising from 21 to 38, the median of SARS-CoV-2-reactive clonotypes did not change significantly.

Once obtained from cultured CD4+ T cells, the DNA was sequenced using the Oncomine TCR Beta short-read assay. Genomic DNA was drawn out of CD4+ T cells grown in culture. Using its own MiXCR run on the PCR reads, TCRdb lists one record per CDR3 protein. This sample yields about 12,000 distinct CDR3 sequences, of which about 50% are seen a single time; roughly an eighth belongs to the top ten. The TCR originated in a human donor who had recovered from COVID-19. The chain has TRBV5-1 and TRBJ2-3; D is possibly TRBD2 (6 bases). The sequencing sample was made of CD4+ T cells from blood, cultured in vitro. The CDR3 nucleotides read TGCGCCAGCGGAGGGTTGAGTGGGCCAGATACGCAGTATTTT. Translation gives CASGGLSGPDTQYF.